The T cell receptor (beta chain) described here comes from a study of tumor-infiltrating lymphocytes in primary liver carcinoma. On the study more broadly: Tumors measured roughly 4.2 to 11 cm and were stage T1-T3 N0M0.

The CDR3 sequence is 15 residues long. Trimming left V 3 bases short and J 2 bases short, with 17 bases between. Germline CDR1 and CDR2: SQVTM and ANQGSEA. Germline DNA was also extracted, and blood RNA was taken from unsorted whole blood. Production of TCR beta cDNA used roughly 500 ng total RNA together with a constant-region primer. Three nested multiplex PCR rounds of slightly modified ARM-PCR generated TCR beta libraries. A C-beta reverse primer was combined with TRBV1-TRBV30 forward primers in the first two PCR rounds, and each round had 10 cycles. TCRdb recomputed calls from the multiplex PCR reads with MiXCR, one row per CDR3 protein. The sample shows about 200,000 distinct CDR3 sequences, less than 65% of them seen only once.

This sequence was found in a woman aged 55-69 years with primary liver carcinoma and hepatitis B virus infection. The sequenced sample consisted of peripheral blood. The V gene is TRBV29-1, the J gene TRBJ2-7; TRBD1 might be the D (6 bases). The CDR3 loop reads CSVEDSWRPPYEQYF. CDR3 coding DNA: TGCAGCGTTGAGGACAGCTGGAGGCCACCCTACGAGCAGTACTTC.